This T cell receptor beta chain comes out of a study of identical twins. Notes on the study in general: Cord blood's abundant beta clonotypes had fewer insertions, unlike memory repertoires. Out-of-frame TCR alpha sharing observed in monozygotic twins exceeded model estimates.

The authors used template switching to add a universal primer site and gave cDNA unique molecular identifiers. TCRdb re-analysed the 5' RACE reads in MiXCR, keeping a single row per CDR3 protein. The sample carries 700,000 to 950,000 distinct CDR3 sequences, 9% to 15% recorded once. The table lists this clonotype with a few counts. As yet, its antigen is unknown. The germline V gene has CDR1 DFQATT and CDR2 SNEGSKA (reference sequence). The V end was cut by 6 bases, the J end by 2 bases, with 10 bases between. This CDR3 comprises 13 residues. These same records also appear under a second study, on yellow fever vaccine responses in identical twins. That source reports: Twins showed a vaccine T cell response that reportedly seemed partly convergent, partly personalized.

Sequenced material: PBMCs. The sequence came from a woman between 18 and 29 years old in good health. The gene calls are TRBV20-1 and TRBJ1-4, with D possibly matching TRBD1 (5 bases). CDR3: CSARRGTNEKLFF. As DNA, the CDR3 is TGCAGTGCCAGACGGGGGACTAATGAAAAACTGTTTTTT.